These 22 T cell receptor beta chains were sequenced from one sample in a study of immune cell composition in non-small cell lung cancer. The assay was immunoSEQ multiplex PCR, and TCRdb's table has in-frame clones only and misses some. The sample includes about 3,200 clones, about 83% of them seen just once. Sequencing was carried out using lung tumor tissue. These TCRs come from a human donor with non-small cell lung cancer.

This chain connects TRBV7-3 to TRBJ2-3; D is possibly TRBD2 (5 bases). Trimming cost V 3 bases and J 0 bases, with 13 bases left between them. Germline V gene lookup returns CDR1 SGHTA and CDR2 FQGTGA. This CDR3 region has 16 residues. The DNA of the CDR3 is TGTGCCAGCAGCTTCGGGATCAGCTCTAGCACAGATACGCAGTATTTT. Its translation: CASSFGISSSTDTQYF.

The chain employs TRBV28 and TRBJ2-5, with a weak D call TRBD1 (6 bases). The CDR3 spans 13 residues. CDR1 and CDR2 (germline): MDHEN, SYDVKM. Trimming removed 9 bases from V and 5 bases from J, with 16 bases in between. CDR3 DNA: TGTGCCAGTAACCTCGAGGGGGAGGAGACCCAGTACTTC. Residues: CASNLEGEETQYF. The full variable domain, its missing parts supplied by reference TRBV28 and TRBJ2-5, is DVKVTQSSRYLVKRTGEKVFLECVQDMDHENMFWYRQDPGLGLRLIYFSYDVKMKEKGDIPEGYSVSREKKERFSLILESASTNQTSMYLCASNLEGEETQYFGPGTRLLVL.

The chain is built from TRBV7-2 and TRBJ1-2; D call uncertain. CDR1 is SGHTA, CDR2 FQGNSA, per germline. This CDR3 is 19 amino acids long. V lost 1 base to trimming and J lost 1 base, with 22 bases between them. CDR3 bases: TGTGCCAGCAGCTTAGGCCCTTTCGTAGCAACTGAATTTAACTATGGCTACACCTTC. It is translated as CASSLGPFVATEFNYGYTF.

This chain links TRBV5-1 with TRBJ2-1; 12 nucleotides agree with TRBD2. The CDR3 loop spans 14 amino acids. CDR1 SGHRS and CDR2 YFSETQ come from the germline V gene. V dropped 2 bases and J dropped 7; count of bases not matched to a gene: 1. The CDR3 reads CASSLGLAGNEQFF. The CDR3 DNA is TGCGCCAGCAGCTTAGGACTAGCGGGGAATGAGCAGTTCTTC.

This clone was seen a handful of times. The chain carries TRBV5-4 and TRBJ1-1; 7 bases align to TRBD1. The CDR3 contains 15 residues. Germline V gene lookup returns CDR1 SGHNT and CDR2 YYREEE (reference sequence). Losses at the gene ends were 4 bases for V and 4 bases for J; bases not matched to a gene: 10. The CDR3 DNA sequence: TGTGCCAGCAGCGTAATTTTGGGGACAGCCACTGAAGCTTTCTTT. This gives the protein CASSVILGTATEAFF.

The chain combines TRBV7-9 with TRBJ2-7; 14 bases map to TRBD2. Germline CDR1 SEHNR, CDR2 FQNEAQ (reference sequence). The CDR3 has 15 amino acids. The junction had 4 bases not matched to a gene; V was cut back by 7 bases and J by 2 bases. The CDR3 reads CASTRLAGGAYEQYF. CDR3 DNA sequence: TGTGCCAGCACCCGACTAGCGGGGGGGGCCTACGAGCAGTACTTC.

The V gene is TRBV6-1, the J gene TRBJ2-7; 7 bases match TRBD2. This CDR3 has 15 amino acids. Germline CDR1 and CDR2: MNHNS and SASEGT. J gave up 3 bases and V 4 bases, and 9 bases lay outside the gene matches. CDR3 amino acids: CASSVPPAGFYEQYF. In nucleotides, the CDR3 is TGTGCCAGCAGTGTCCCCCCAGCGGGGTTCTACGAGCAGTACTTC.

Only a few counts were recorded for this clone. The genes are TRBV30 and TRBJ1-5, with D hard to call. The CDR3 consists of 14 residues. Germline V lookup: CDR1 GTSNPN, CDR2 SVGIG (reference sequence). With 4 bases removed from V and 1 base from J, the gap between germline ends came to 11 bases. DNA for the CDR3: TGTGCCTGGACACCCCGGGAGAGCAATCAGCCCCAGCATTTT. It translates to CAWTPRESNQPQHF.

This clone appeared once. The chain is built from TRBV11-2 and TRBJ2-7; D is unresolved. Trimming removed 6 bases from V and 2 bases from J, with 11 bases in between. The germline gives CDR1 SGHAT, CDR2 FQNNGV. The CDR3 contains 13 residues. The CDR3 DNA reads as TGTGCCAGCAGTCGGCACGCGGCCTACGAGCAGTACTTC. This gives the protein CASSRHAAYEQYF.

The gene calls are TRBV14 and TRBJ1-6, with D maybe TRBD1 (6 bases). Looked up from germline, CDR1 is SGHDN and CDR2 is FVKESK. CDR3 length: 15 residues. Trimming pared 0 bases from V and 7 bases from J, leaving 10 bases between. This CDR3 is CASSQDWGGNSPLHF. The CDR3, as DNA: TGTGCCAGCAGCCAAGATTGGGGGGGCAATTCACCCCTCCACTTT. The full variable domain, rest sourced from reference TRBV14 and TRBJ1-6, is EAGVTQFPSHSVIEKGQTVTLRCDPISGHDNLYWYRRVMGKEIKFLLHFVKESKQDESGMPNNRFLAERTGGTYSTLKVQPAELEDSGVYFCASSQDWGGNSPLHFGNGTRLTVT.

CDR3 amino acids: CASTGGIQETQYF. CDR3 DNA sequence: TGTGCCAGCACGGGGGGGATACAAGAGACCCAGTACTTC. V and J are TRBV2 and TRBJ2-5, with 8 bases aligning to TRBD2. V gave up 7 bases and J gave up 2 bases; unmatched junction bases: 3. Germline loops: CDR1 SNHLY, CDR2 FYNNEI. This CDR3 comprises 13 residues.

The chain joins TRBV30 to TRBJ1-6; D unresolved. This CDR3 region has 12 residues. Germline V gene sequence: CDR1 GTSNPN, CDR2 SVGIG (reference sequence). V was shortened by 4 bases and J by 7 bases, with 8 bases between the two germline ends. The CDR3 reads CAWTAGNSPLHF. The CDR3 DNA reads TGTGCCTGGACAGCGGGGAATTCACCCCTCCACTTT.

The chain is built from TRBV4-2 and TRBJ2-6, with D tentatively TRBD1 (5 bases). The CDR3 is made up of 16 amino acids. Germline V gene data show CDR1 as LGHNA and CDR2 as YNFKEQ. Trimming removed 0 bases at V and 0 bases at J, with 6 bases between. The CDR3 is CASSQDTGSGANVLTF. Here the CDR3 DNA reads TGTGCCAGCAGCCAAGATACAGGCTCTGGGGCCAACGTCCTGACTTTC.

This clone was counted a single time. The genes are TRBV4-1 and TRBJ1-2, with 8 bases matching TRBD1. J was trimmed by 7 bases and V by 0 bases; bases with no gene match: 7. This CDR3 has 15 amino acids. From germline, CDR1 is MGHRA and CDR2 YSYEKL. The CDR3 loop is CASSQEGRGLSGYTF. The CDR3 DNA is TGCGCCAGCAGCCAAGAAGGCAGGGGGCTTAGTGGCTACACCTTC.

This chain joins TRBV27 and TRBJ1-3, with D possibly being TRBD1 (5 bases). The CDR3 consists of 15 residues. Germline V gene data show CDR1 as MNHEY and CDR2 as SMNVEV (reference sequence). The V gene lost 6 bases and the J gene lost 0 bases, with 12 bases spanning the gap. CDR3 amino acids: CASSRTGHSGNTIYF. CDR3 coding DNA: TGTGCCAGCAGCCGTACAGGACACTCTGGAAACACCATATATTTT.

V is TRBV2 and J is TRBJ2-5; possible D gene TRBD1, 7 bases. In germline, CDR1 is SNHLY, CDR2 FYNNEI. Trimming removed 2 bases at V and 2 bases at J, with 12 bases between. CDR3 length equals 15 residues. This chain's CDR3 is CASSEQGGKQETQYF. CDR3 in DNA: TGTGCCAGCAGTGAACAGGGGGGTAAACAAGAGACCCAGTACTTC.

V is TRBV30 and J is TRBJ2-7; 7 bases agree with TRBD1. The V gene's germline CDR1 is GTSNPN and CDR2 SVGIG (reference sequence). Unmatched junction bases numbered 13, after V lost 7 bases and J lost 4 bases. This CDR3 region has 14 residues. CDR3 bases: TGTGCCTCCAATTTTCCCAACAGGGGTTACGAGCAGTACTTC. It encodes CASNFPNRGYEQYF.

J is TRBJ1-1 and V is TRBV11-2; 7 nucleotides align to TRBD1. The CDR3 has 14 amino acids. CDR1 is SGHAT, CDR2 FQNNGV, per germline. With V trimmed by 4 bases and J by 0 bases, 2 bases remained unmatched. CDR3 sequence (DNA): TGTGCCAGCAGCTGGGGACAGCTGAACACTGAAGCTTTCTTT. Its translation is CASSWGQLNTEAFF.

The V and J genes are TRBV5-5 and TRBJ1-5; D not resolved. The CDR3 extends over 12 amino acids. Germline CDR1 and CDR2: SGHKS and YYEKEE (reference sequence). The germline V and J ends were trimmed by 2 bases and 8 bases, with 8 bases remaining between them. Here the CDR3 DNA reads TGTGCCAGCAGCTTAGCCCTAGAGCCCCAGCATTTT. Amino acids: CASSLALEPQHF.

The chain is built from TRBV2 and TRBJ2-7, with 8 positions matching TRBD1. The V gene's germline CDR1 is SNHLY and CDR2 FYNNEI. The CDR3 has 14 amino acids. After removal of 7 bases from V and 10 bases from J, the junction contained 15 bases not matched to a gene. The CDR3 reads CASTYDRGDIYQYF. CDR3 nucleotides: TGTGCCAGCACCTACGACAGGGGCGACATCTATCAGTACTTC.

The chain joins TRBV7-6 to TRBJ1-5; 9 bases are shared with TRBD1. This CDR3 region has 15 residues. The germline CDR1 and CDR2 sequences are SGHVS and FNYEAQ. V gave up 3 bases and J gave up 4 bases; unmatched junction bases: 4. The CDR3 protein is CASSLATGGNQPQHF. Written as DNA, the CDR3 is TGTGCCAGCAGCTTGGCGACAGGGGGGAATCAGCCCCAGCATTTT.

The gene calls are TRBV6-4 and TRBJ2-6; the D gene is possibly TRBD2 (5 bases). Looked up from germline, CDR1 is MRHNA and CDR2 is SNTAGT. This CDR3 contains 15 residues. V gave up 3 bases and J gave up 2 bases, with 8 bases separating them. The CDR3 region is CASSESGTGANVLTF. CDR3 DNA sequence: TGTGCCAGCAGTGAATCGGGGACTGGGGCCAACGTCCTGACTTTC.